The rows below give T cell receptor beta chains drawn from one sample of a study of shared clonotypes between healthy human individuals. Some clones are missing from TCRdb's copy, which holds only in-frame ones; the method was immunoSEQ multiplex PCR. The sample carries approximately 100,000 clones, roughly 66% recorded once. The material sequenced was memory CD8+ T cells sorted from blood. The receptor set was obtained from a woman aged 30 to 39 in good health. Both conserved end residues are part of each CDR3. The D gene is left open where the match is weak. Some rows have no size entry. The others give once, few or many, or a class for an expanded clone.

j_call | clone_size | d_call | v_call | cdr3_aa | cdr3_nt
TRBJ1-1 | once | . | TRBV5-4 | CASTPLGGMNTEAFF | TGTGCCAGCACCCCTCTTGGGGGGATGAACACTGAAGCTTTCTTT
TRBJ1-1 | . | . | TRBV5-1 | CASSPEGVLNTEAFF | TGCGCCAGCAGTCCGGAGGGGGTGCTGAACACTGAAGCTTTCTTT
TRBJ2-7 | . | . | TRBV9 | CASSVAQGSPYEQYF | TGTGCCAGCAGCGTAGCTCAGGGGTCACCATACGAGCAGTACTTC
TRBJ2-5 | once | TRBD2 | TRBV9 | CASSERTSGDFVETQYF | TGTGCCAGCAGCGAGAGGACTAGCGGAGATTTTGTTGAGACCCAGTACTTC
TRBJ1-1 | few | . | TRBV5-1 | CASSPDSLNTEAFF | TGCGCCAGCAGCCCCGACTCGTTGAACACTGAAGCTTTCTTT
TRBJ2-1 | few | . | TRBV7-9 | CASTGEGGGPSSYNEQFF | TGTGCCAGCACCGGAGAGGGTGGGGGGCCCAGTTCCTACAATGAGCAGTTCTTC
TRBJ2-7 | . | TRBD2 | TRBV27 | CASSLLTSGSYEQYF | TGTGCCAGCAGTTTACTTACTAGCGGGAGCTACGAGCAGTACTTC
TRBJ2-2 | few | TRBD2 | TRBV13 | CASSVGTSGLNTGELFF | TGTGCCAGCAGCGTAGGGACTAGCGGGTTGAACACCGGGGAGCTGTTTTTT
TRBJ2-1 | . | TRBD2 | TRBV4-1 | CASSRGRVGTIYNEQFF | TGCGCCAGCAGCCGGGGAAGGGTAGGGACTATTTACAATGAGCAGTTCTTC
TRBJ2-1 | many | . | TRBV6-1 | CASTDGEGQYNEQFF | TGTGCCAGCACTGACGGAGAGGGGCAATACAATGAGCAGTTCTTC
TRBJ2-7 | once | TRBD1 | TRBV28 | CASSKDRGRFYEQYF | TGTGCCAGCAGTAAGGACAGGGGTCGGTTTTACGAGCAGTACTTC